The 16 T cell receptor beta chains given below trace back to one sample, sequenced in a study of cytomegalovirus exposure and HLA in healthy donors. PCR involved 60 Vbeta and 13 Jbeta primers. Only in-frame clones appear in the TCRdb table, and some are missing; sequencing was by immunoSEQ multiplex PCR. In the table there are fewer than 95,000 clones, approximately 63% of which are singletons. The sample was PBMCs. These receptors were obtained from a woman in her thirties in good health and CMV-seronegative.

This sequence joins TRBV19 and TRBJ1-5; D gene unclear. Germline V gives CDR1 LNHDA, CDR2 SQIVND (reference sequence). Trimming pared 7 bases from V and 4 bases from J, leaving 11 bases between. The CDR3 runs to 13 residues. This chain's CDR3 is CASNPGRNQPQHF. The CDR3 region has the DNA TGTGCCAGTAACCCTGGGAGGAATCAGCCCCAGCATTTT.

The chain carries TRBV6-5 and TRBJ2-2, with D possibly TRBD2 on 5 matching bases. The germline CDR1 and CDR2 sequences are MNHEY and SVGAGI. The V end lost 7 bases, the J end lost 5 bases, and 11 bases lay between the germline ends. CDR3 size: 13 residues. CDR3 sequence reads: CASTRGGTGELFF. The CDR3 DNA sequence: TGTGCCAGCACTAGAGGAGGAACCGGGGAGCTGTTTTTT.

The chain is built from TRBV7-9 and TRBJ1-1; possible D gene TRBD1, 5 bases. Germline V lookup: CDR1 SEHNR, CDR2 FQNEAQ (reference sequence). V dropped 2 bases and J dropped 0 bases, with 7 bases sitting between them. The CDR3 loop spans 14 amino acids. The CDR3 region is CASSLQGLNTEAFF. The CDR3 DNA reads TGTGCCAGCAGCTTACAGGGATTGAACACTGAAGCTTTCTTT.

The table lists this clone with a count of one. The CDR3 reads CASSPEHRNTEAFF. CDR3 bases: TGTGCCAGCAGCCCAGAACACCGGAACACTGAAGCTTTCTTT. The chain combines TRBV4-2 with TRBJ1-1, with D unclear. CDR1 LGHNA and CDR2 YNFKEQ come from the germline V gene. This CDR3 has 14 residues. Trimming shortened V by 4 bases and J by 1 base, and 10 bases separated the two germline ends.

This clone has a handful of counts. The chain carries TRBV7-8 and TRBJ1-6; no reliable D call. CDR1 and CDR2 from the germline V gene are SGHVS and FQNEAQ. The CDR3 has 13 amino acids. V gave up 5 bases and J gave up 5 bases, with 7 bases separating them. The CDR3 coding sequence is TGTGCCAGCAGCCTAGAGCATAATTCACCCCTCCACTTT. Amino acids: CASSLEHNSPLHF.

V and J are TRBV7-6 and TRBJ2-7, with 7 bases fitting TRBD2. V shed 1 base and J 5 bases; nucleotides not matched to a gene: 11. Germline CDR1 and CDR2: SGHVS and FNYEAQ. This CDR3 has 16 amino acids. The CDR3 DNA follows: TGTGCCAGCAGCTTAGAAGTAGGCGGGAGCAGCAACGAGCAGTACTTC. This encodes CASSLEVGGSSNEQYF.

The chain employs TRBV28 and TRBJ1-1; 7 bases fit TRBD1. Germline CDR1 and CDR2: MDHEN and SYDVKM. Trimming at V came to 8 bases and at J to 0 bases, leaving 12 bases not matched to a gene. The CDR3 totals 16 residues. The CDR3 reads CASRVGDSFMNTEAFF. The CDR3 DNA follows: TGTGCCAGCCGAGTAGGGGACAGTTTCATGAACACTGAAGCTTTCTTT.

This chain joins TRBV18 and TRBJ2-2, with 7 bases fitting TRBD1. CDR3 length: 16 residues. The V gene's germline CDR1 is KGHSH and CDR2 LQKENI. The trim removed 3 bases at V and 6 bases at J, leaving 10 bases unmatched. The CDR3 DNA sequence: TGTGCCAGCTCACCGATGACAGGGACCAAAGCCGGGGAGCTGTTTTTT. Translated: CASSPMTGTKAGELFF.

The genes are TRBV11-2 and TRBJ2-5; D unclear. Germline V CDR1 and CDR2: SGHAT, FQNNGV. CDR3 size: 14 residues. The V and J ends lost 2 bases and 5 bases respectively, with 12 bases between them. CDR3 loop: CASSLKFGLETQYF. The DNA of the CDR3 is TGTGCCAGCAGCTTAAAATTTGGCTTGGAGACCCAGTACTTC.

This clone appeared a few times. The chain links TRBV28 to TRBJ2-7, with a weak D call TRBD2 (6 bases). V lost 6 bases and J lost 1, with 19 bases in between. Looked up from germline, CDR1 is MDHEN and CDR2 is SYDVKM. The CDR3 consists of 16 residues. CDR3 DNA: TGTGCCAGCAGCTCCCGAGGATCGGCGGGGTCCTACGAGCAGTACTTC. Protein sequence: CASSSRGSAGSYEQYF. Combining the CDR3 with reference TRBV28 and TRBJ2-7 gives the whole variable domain DVKVTQSSRYLVKRTGEKVFLECVQDMDHENMFWYRQDPGLGLRLIYFSYDVKMKEKGDIPEGYSVSREKKERFSLILESASTNQTSMYLCASSSRGSAGSYEQYFGPGTRLTVT.

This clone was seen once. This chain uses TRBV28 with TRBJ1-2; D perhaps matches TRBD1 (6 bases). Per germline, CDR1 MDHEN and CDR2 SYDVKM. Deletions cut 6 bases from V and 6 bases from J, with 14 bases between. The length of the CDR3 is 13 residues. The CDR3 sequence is CASSPQGYHGYTF. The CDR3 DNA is TGTGCCAGCAGCCCACAGGGTTATCATGGCTACACCTTC.

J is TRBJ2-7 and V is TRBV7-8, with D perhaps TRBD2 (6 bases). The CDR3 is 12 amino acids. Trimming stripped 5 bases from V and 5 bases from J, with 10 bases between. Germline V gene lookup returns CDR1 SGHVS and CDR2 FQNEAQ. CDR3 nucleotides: TGTGCCAGCAGCCCGCGGGGCGACGAGCAGTACTTC. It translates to CASSPRGDEQYF.

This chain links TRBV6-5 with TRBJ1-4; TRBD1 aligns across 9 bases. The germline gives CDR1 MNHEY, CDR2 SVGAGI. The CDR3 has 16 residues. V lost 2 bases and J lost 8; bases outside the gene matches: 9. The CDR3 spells CASSYEVGTGLEKLFF. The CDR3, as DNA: TGTGCCAGCAGTTACGAGGTGGGGACAGGGCTCGAAAAACTGTTTTTT.

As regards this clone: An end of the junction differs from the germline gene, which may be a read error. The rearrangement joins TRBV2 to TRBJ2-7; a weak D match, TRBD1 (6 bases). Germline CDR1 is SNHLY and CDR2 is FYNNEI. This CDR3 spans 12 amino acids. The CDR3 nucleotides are TGTGCCAGCTTACTTCCGAGACAGGACGCCAACTTC. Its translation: CASLLPRQDANF.

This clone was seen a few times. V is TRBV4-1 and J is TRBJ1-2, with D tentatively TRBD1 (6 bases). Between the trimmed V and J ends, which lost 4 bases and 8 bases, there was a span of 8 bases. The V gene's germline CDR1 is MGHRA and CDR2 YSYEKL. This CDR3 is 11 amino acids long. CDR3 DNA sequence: TGCGCCAGCAGCCTCAGGGGCGGCTACACCTTC. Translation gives CASSLRGGYTF.

The CDR3 spells CASRAGSTEQTQYF. The CDR3, as DNA: TGTGCCAGCAGGGCGGGATCTACGGAGCAGACCCAGTACTTC. The V gene is TRBV27, the J gene TRBJ2-5; possibly TRBD2 for D (6 bases). This CDR3 comprises 14 residues. V lost 6 bases to trimming and J lost 6 bases, with 17 bases between them. The germline V gene encodes CDR1 MNHEY and CDR2 SMNVEV (reference sequence).